One and the same sample provided the 3 T cell receptor beta chains below, sequenced in a study of cytomegalovirus exposure and HLA in healthy donors. PCR used 60 Vbeta primers and 13 Jbeta primers. Clones were sequenced by immunoSEQ multiplex PCR, and TCRdb holds only the in-frame ones, with some missing. The sample yields around 150,000 clones, about four fifths seen once. The sequencing sample was made of PBMCs. These receptor sequences come from a woman between 45 and 60 years old in good health and CMV-seronegative.

The chain uses TRBV9 and TRBJ2-7; tentatively, D is TRBD2 (6 bases). The CDR3 runs 12 residues. CDR1 and CDR2 from the germline V gene are SGDLS and YYNGEE. V dropped 3 bases and J dropped 6 bases, with 10 bases sitting between them. The CDR3 nucleotides read TGTGCCAGCAGCGACCCCGGGGGCGAGCAGTACTTC. Its translation: CASSDPGGEQYF.

The J gene is TRBJ1-1, the V gene TRBV15; a weak D match, TRBD1 (6 bases). The V gene's germline CDR1 is LNHNV and CDR2 YYDKDF (reference sequence). Trimming took 2 bases from V and 5 from J, leaving 12 bases between them. This CDR3 comprises 14 residues. The CDR3 is CATSRSIQGTEAFF. The CDR3 nucleotides are TGTGCCACCAGCAGATCGATTCAGGGGACTGAAGCTTTCTTT. The full variable domain, with the rest looked up from reference TRBV15 and TRBJ1-1, is DAMVIQNPRYQVTQFGKPVTLSCSQTLNHNVMYWYQQKSSQAPKLLFHYYDKDFNNEADTPDNFQSRRPNTSFCFLDIRSPGLGDTAMYLCATSRSIQGTEAFFGQGTRLTVV.

CDR3 region: CASPSPRVTDTQYF. CDR3 nucleotides: TGTGCCAGCCCGTCCCCCAGGGTCACAGATACGCAGTATTTT. The J gene is TRBJ2-3, the V gene TRBV27; D might be TRBD1 (5 bases). V shed 8 bases and J shed 2 bases, with 14 bases lying between them. This CDR3 region has 14 residues. Germline V gene sequence: CDR1 MNHEY, CDR2 SMNVEV (reference sequence).